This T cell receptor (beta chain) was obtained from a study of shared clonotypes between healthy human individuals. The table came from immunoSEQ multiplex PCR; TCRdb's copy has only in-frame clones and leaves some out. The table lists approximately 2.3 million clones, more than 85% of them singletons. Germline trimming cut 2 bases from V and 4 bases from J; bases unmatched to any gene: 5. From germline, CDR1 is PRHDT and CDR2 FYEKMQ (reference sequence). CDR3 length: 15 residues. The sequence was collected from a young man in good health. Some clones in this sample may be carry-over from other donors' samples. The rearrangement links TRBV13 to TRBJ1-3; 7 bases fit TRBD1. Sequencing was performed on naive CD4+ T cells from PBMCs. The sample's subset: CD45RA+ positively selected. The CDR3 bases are TGTGCCAGCAGCTTACGAGCGGGACAGGGAAACACCATATATTTT. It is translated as CASSLRAGQGNTIYF.